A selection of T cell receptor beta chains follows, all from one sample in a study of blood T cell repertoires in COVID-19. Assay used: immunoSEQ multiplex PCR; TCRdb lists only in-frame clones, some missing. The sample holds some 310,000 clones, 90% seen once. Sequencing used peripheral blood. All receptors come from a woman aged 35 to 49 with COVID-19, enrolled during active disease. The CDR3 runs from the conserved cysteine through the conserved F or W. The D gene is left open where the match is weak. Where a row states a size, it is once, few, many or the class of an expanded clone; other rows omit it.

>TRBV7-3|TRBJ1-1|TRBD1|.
CASSNRGVTEAFF
TGTGCCAGCAGCAACAGGGGGGTCACTGAAGCTTTCTTT
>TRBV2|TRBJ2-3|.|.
CASSEAGGSSTDTQYF
TGTGCCAGCAGTGAAGCAGGAGGTTCTAGCACAGATACGCAGTATTTT
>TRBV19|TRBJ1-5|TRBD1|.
CASSKGTGEPSNQPQHF
TGTGCCAGTAGTAAAGGGACAGGAGAACCTAGCAATCAGCCCCAGCATTTT
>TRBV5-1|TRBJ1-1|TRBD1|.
CASSSRDRGPNTEAFF
TGCGCCAGCAGCTCTCGGGACAGGGGACCGAACACTGAAGCTTTCTTT
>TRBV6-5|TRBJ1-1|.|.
CASGHRDSAFF
TGTGCCAGCGGCCACAGGGATTCAGCTTTCTTT
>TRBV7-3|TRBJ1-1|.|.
CASSLTGETPEAFF
TGTGCCAGCAGCTTAACAGGGGAAACTCCCGAAGCTTTCTTT
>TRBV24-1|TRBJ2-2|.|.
CATSHSDYPPTGELFF
TGTGCCACCAGTCATTCGGACTACCCCCCGACCGGGGAGCTGTTTTTT
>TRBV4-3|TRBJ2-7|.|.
CASSQNTGLAHEQYF
TGCGCCAGCAGCCAGAATACAGGGTTAGCACACGAGCAGTACTTC
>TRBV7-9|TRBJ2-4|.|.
CASSLERVEEDIQYF
TGTGCCAGCAGCTTAGAGCGGGTCGAGGAGGACATTCAGTACTTC
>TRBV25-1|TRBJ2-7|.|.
CASSSLYEQYF
TGTGCCAGCTCCTCCCTGTACGAGCAGTACTTC
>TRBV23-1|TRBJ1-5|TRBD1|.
CASSQSNRGNQPQHF
TGCGCCAGCAGTCAATCGAACAGGGGAAATCAGCCCCAGCATTTT
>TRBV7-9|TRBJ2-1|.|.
CATQLAGAVYNEQFF
TGTGCCACCCAACTCGCGGGCGCCGTGTACAATGAGCAGTTCTTC
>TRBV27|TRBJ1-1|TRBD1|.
CASSLSRQGLGTEAFF
TGTGCCAGCAGTTTATCACGACAGGGGCTGGGCACTGAAGCTTTCTTT
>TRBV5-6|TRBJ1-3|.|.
CASSLDRVFSGNTIYF
TGTGCCAGCAGCTTGGACAGGGTTTTCTCTGGAAACACCATATATTTT
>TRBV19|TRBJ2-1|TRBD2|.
CATSTYLAGGHEQFF
TGTGCCACCTCGACCTATCTAGCGGGAGGGCATGAGCAGTTCTTC
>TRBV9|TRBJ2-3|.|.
CASSVELGLAYSTDTQYF
TGTGCCAGCAGCGTAGAGTTAGGGCTAGCGTATAGCACAGATACGCAGTATTTT
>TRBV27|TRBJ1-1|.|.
CASKVHPNTEAFF
TGTGCCAGCAAAGTACATCCGAACACTGAAGCTTTCTTT
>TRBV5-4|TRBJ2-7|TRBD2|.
CASSATGTSGYEQYF
TGTGCCAGCAGCGCCACCGGGACTAGCGGCTACGAGCAGTACTTC
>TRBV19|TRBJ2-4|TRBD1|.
CASSIQGQGAKNIQYF
TGTGCCAGTAGTATCCAGGGACAGGGGGCAAAAAACATTCAGTACTTC
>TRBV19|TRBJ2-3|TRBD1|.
CASSIGQDTRVDTQYF
TGTGCCAGTAGTATCGGACAGGATACCAGGGTAGATACGCAGTATTTT
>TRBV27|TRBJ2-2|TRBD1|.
CASSSGGTGGRTGELFF
TGTGCCAGCAGTTCCGGCGGGACAGGGGGCAGGACCGGGGAGCTGTTTTTT
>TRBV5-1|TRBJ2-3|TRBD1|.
CASSLGQGWGDTQYF
TGCGCCAGCAGCTTAGGACAGGGTTGGGGAGATACGCAGTATTTT
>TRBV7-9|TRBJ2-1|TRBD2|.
CASSLKGLAPQGEQFF
TGTGCCAGCAGCTTAAAGGGACTAGCGCCCCAGGGGGAGCAGTTCTTC
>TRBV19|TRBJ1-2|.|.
CASSQVPLDTNYGYTF
TGTGCCAGTTCACAGGTCCCTTTGGACACTAACTATGGCTACACCTTC
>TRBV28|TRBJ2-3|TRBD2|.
CASTLSGVTDTQYF
TGTGCCAGCACCCTTAGCGGGGTCACAGATACGCAGTATTTT
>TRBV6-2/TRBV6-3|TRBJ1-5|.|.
CASSTRQGSQPQHF
TGTGCCAGCAGTACTCGGCAGGGAAGTCAGCCCCAGCATTTT
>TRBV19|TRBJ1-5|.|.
CASSGGWTQPQHF
TGTGCCAGTAGTGGAGGGTGGACTCAGCCCCAGCATTTT
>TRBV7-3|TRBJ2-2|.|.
CASSLYGGELFF
TGTGCCAGCAGCTTATACGGCGGGGAGCTGTTTTTT
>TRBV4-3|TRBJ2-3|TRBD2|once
CASSQEWGGADTQYF
TGCGCCAGCAGCCAAGAGTGGGGGGGGGCAGATACGCAGTATTTT
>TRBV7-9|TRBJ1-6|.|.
CASSLLPGGTASPLHF
TGTGCCAGCAGCTTGCTACCGGGAGGGACGGCTTCACCCCTCCACTTT
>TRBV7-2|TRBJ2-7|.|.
CASSLGRVGTYEQYF
TGTGCCAGCAGCTTAGGCAGGGTGGGGACCTACGAGCAGTACTTC
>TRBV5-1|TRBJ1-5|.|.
CASSLGSSNQPQHF
TGCGCCAGCAGCTTGGGCAGTAGCAATCAGCCCCAGCATTTT
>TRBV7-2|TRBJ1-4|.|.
CASSLLRTDEKLFF
TGTGCCAGCAGCTTACTCCGGACAGATGAAAAACTGTTTTTT
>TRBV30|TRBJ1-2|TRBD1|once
CAWSRDRANYGYTF
TGTGCCTGGAGTAGGGACAGGGCTAACTATGGCTACACCTTC
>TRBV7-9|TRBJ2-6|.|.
CASSLVLSSGANVLTF
TGTGCCAGCAGCTTAGTCCTGAGCTCTGGGGCCAACGTCCTGACTTTC
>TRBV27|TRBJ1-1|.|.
CASSLRVMNTEAFF
TGTGCCAGCAGTTTACGGGTAATGAACACTGAAGCTTTCTTT
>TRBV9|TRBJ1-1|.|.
CASSVRGGNTEAFF
TGTGCCAGCAGCGTAAGGGGGGGAAACACTGAAGCTTTCTTT
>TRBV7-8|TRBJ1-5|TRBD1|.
CASSLQGAGNQPQHF
TGTGCCAGCAGCTTACAGGGGGCCGGCAATCAGCCCCAGCATTTT
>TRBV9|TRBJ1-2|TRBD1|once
CASRAGTGAFYGYTF
TGTGCCAGCAGGGCAGGGACAGGGGCATTCTATGGCTACACCTTC
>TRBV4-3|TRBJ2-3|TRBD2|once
CASSQSYLGAGDGDTQYF
TGCGCCAGCAGCCAAAGTTATCTCGGCGCGGGGGACGGAGATACGCAGTATTTT
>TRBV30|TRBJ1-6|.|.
CAWSQNSPLHF
TGTGCCTGGAGTCAGAATTCACCCCTCCACTTT
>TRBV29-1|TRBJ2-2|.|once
CSVPTRAGELFF
TGCAGCGTCCCCACACGGGCCGGGGAGCTGTTTTTT
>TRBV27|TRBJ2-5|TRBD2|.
CASSLSIGLGSGIQETQYF
TGTGCCAGCAGTTTATCGATCGGTTTGGGTAGCGGGATCCAAGAGACCCAGTACTTC
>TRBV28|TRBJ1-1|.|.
CASSSPGGAGVNTEAFF
TGTGCCAGCAGTTCTCCTGGGGGCGCAGGGGTAAACACTGAAGCTTTCTTT
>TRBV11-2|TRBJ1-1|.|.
CASSYGGEAFF
TGTGCCAGCAGCTACGGAGGGGAGGCTTTCTTT
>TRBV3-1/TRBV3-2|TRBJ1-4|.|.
CATAREGFNEKLFF
TGTGCCACCGCTCGGGAGGGCTTTAATGAAAAACTGTTTTTT